The 14 T cell receptor beta chains below were found in one sample sequenced in a study of lymphopenia after photon versus proton radiotherapy. Only in-frame clones appear in the TCRdb table, and some are missing; sequencing was by immunoSEQ multiplex PCR. Found here are 75,000 to 90,000 clones, 65% to 85% of them singletons; the top ten hold over 1.1%. The sequencing here drew on peripheral blood, taken from a patient treated with proton-based radiotherapy. Receptor source: a man in his 60s with pancreatic cancer.

This clone was counted a few times. This chain links TRBV6-6 with TRBJ1-2; no clear D. CDR1 and CDR2 (germline): MNHNY, SVGAGI (reference sequence). With 5 bases removed from V and 8 bases from J, the gap between germline ends came to 12 bases. This CDR3 has 12 amino acids. Written as DNA, the CDR3 is TGTGCCAGCAGTGGAACCGATCAGGGCTACACCTTC. This sequence encodes CASSGTDQGYTF.

This clone was recorded once. The chain is built from TRBV5-4 and TRBJ2-4; D is uncertain. The CDR3 loop spans 15 amino acids. The ends were cut back, 0 bases at V and 0 bases at J, with 7 bases in the middle. Germline V gives CDR1 SGHNT, CDR2 YYREEE (reference sequence). The chain's CDR3 is CASSLVGSAKNIQYF. The DNA for the CDR3 is TGTGCCAGCAGCTTGGTCGGTTCAGCCAAAAACATTCAGTACTTC.

The chain recombines TRBV6-6 with TRBJ1-6; 7 nucleotides agree with TRBD1. CDR3 length: 16 residues. Germline-derived CDR1 and CDR2 are MNHNY and SVGAGI (reference sequence). The V gene end was trimmed by 7 bases and the J gene end by 7 bases; junction bases not matched to a gene: 13. In DNA form, the CDR3 reads TGTGCCAGCAACCGCGGAACCGACAGGGTGAATTCACCCCTCCACTTT. It translates to CASNRGTDRVNSPLHF.

V and J are TRBV28 and TRBJ2-3; D not certain. This CDR3 region has 14 residues. Trimming removed 8 bases at V and 0 bases at J, with 12 bases between. CDR1 is MDHEN and CDR2 is SYDVKM in the germline V gene. This chain's CDR3 is CASRKVTSTDTQYF. In nucleotides, the CDR3 is TGTGCCAGCCGTAAGGTGACTAGCACAGATACGCAGTATTTT.

The chain carries TRBV6-5 and TRBJ2-7; the D gene is possibly TRBD1 (6 bases). V was shortened by 6 bases and J by 6 bases, with 18 bases between the two germline ends. Per germline, CDR1 MNHEY and CDR2 SVGAGI. The CDR3 is 14 amino acids. The CDR3 loop reads CASRYRDTSTEQYF. CDR3 bases: TGTGCCAGCAGGTACCGGGACACCTCGACCGAGCAGTACTTC.

This CDR3 is CASSPGRRWGYRNEQFF. The CDR3 DNA reads TGTGCCAGCAGCCCCGGGCGCAGGTGGGGCTACCGCAATGAGCAGTTCTTC. The V gene is TRBV5-6, the J gene TRBJ2-1; weak D call: TRBD1 (5 bases). V dropped 4 bases and J dropped 6 bases, with 23 bases sitting between them. Germline lookup yields CDR1 SGHDT and CDR2 YYEEEE. The CDR3 length is 17 residues.

This clone has more than one count but fewer than ten. J is TRBJ1-2 and V is TRBV19, with 8 bases aligning to TRBD1. The germline gives CDR1 LNHDA, CDR2 SQIVND (reference sequence). V gave up 3 bases and J gave up 4 bases; unmatched junction bases: 10. CDR3 length: 16 amino acids. The CDR3 sequence: CASSMAGGAEVYGYTF. CDR3 in DNA: TGTGCCAGTAGTATGGCAGGGGGCGCGGAAGTCTATGGCTACACCTTC.

The chain recombines TRBV5-4 with TRBJ2-2; maybe TRBD2 (6 bases). Per germline, CDR1 SGHNT and CDR2 YYREEE (reference sequence). Trimming took off 4 bases at V and 4 bases at J, with 14 bases between the two ends. The CDR3 spans 15 residues. DNA for the CDR3: TGTGCCAGCAGCCCGAGACTAGACCCCACCGGGGAGCTGTTTTTT. Amino acids: CASSPRLDPTGELFF.

This clone showed up just a few times. The rearrangement uses TRBV2 and TRBJ2-5; no clear D gene. Germline V gene sequence: CDR1 SNHLY, CDR2 FYNNEI. V was trimmed by 0 bases and J by 5 bases, leaving 1 base between them. The CDR3 length is 11 residues. The CDR3 reads CASSEAETQYF. CDR3 in DNA: TGTGCCAGCAGTGAAGCCGAGACCCAGTACTTC. Together with reference TRBV2 and TRBJ2-5, the CDR3 gives the full variable domain: EPEVTQTPSHQVTQMGQEVILRCVPISNHLYFYWYRQILGQKVEFLVSFYNNEISEKSEIFDDQFSVERPDGSNFTLKIRSTKLEDSAMYFCASSEAETQYFGPGTRLLVL.

The chain has TRBV9 and TRBJ2-2; TRBD2 agrees at 15 bases. The J segment lost 2 bases and the V segment lost 4 bases, leaving 6 bases of the junction unmatched. The CDR3 extends over 18 amino acids. CDR1 and CDR2 from the germline V gene are SGDLS and YYNGEE. DNA of the CDR3: TGTGCCAGCAGCCCAGGACTAGCGGGAGGGCCCAACACCGGGGAGCTGTTTTTT. Encoded protein: CASSPGLAGGPNTGELFF.

This chain uses TRBV7-2 with TRBJ1-3; D is unclear. Trimming took off 5 bases at V and 4 bases at J, with 15 bases between the two ends. Germline values: CDR1 SGHTA, CDR2 FQGNSA. The CDR3 consists of 15 residues. This CDR3 reads CASSPFGEEGNTIYF. For the CDR3, the DNA is TGTGCCAGCAGCCCCTTCGGGGAGGAGGGAAACACCATATATTTT.

The genes are TRBV13 and TRBJ2-1, with 9 bases matching TRBD2. Trimming cost V 5 bases and J 9 bases; bases outside gene matches: 17. The V gene's germline CDR1 is PRHDT and CDR2 FYEKMQ (reference sequence). The CDR3 runs 17 residues. This CDR3 reads CASSEGSSGMGDGEQFF. DNA of the CDR3: TGTGCCAGCAGCGAAGGGTCTAGCGGGATGGGGGACGGTGAGCAGTTCTTC.

A few counts support this clone. The genes are TRBV5-4 and TRBJ1-1; tentative D call: TRBD1 (6 bases). V was pared by 5 bases and J by 1 base, with 15 bases between. The CDR3 has 15 amino acids. Germline CDR1 reads SGHNT; CDR2 reads YYREEE (reference sequence). The CDR3 loop reads CASSSQTGRNTEAFF. In DNA, the CDR3 is TGTGCCAGCAGTTCTCAGACAGGCCGGAACACTGAAGCTTTCTTT.

This rearrangement joins TRBV28 to TRBJ1-1, with 7 bases lining up with TRBD1. V gave up 2 bases and J gave up 0 bases; unmatched junction bases: 6. The CDR3 is made up of 16 amino acids. The germline gives CDR1 MDHEN, CDR2 SYDVKM. The CDR3 DNA sequence: TGTGCCAGCAGTTTAGTACCCGGGACAGTGAACACTGAAGCTTTCTTT. Protein product: CASSLVPGTVNTEAFF. Together with reference TRBV28 and TRBJ1-1, the CDR3 gives the full variable domain: DVKVTQSSRYLVKRTGEKVFLECVQDMDHENMFWYRQDPGLGLRLIYFSYDVKMKEKGDIPEGYSVSREKKERFSLILESASTNQTSMYLCASSLVPGTVNTEAFFGQGTRLTVV.